The 10 T cell receptor beta chains given below trace back to one sample, sequenced in a study of T cell responses to AZD1222 COVID-19 vaccine. Repertoires were generated with immunoSEQ multiplex PCR, while TCRdb's copy carries only in-frame clones and drops some. The repertoire has 200,000 or so clones, roughly 92% of them found once; the top ten carry 0.9% to 1.1%. Sequenced here: peripheral blood, sampled 28 days after the second AZD1222 dose. The receptors shown here come from an adult who received the AZD1222 COVID-19 vaccine.

Here the CDR3 reads CATSTGGEAFF. The CDR3 nucleotides are TGTGCCACCAGCACAGGGGGGGAAGCTTTCTTT. The V call is TRBV24-1, the J call TRBJ1-1; 8 bases are shared with TRBD1. CDR1 is KGHDR and CDR2 is SFDVKD in the germline V gene. This CDR3 region has 11 residues. The ends lost 7 bases at V and 8 bases at J; junction bases unmatched: 2.

The V gene is TRBV5-1, the J gene TRBJ1-1; tentative D call: TRBD1 (6 bases). The CDR3 totals 14 residues. Trimming left V 8 bases short and J 5 bases short, with 19 bases between. Germline V gene lookup returns CDR1 SGHRS and CDR2 YFSETQ. CDR3 bases: TGCGCCAGTTGGGGTCAACAGGGTGTGACTGAAGCTTTCTTT. It yields the protein CASWGQQGVTEAFF.

The count of this clone is one. The V gene is TRBV27, the J gene TRBJ1-2; the D gene is possibly TRBD1 (5 bases). V lost 3 bases and J 7 bases, leaving 9 bases between the germline ends. This CDR3 has 12 residues. Germline V lookup: CDR1 MNHEY, CDR2 SMNVEV (reference sequence). The CDR3 nucleotides read TGTGCCAGCAGTTTTCCCGGGGGTGGCTACACCTTC. As protein: CASSFPGGGYTF.

The chain has TRBV28 and TRBJ1-1; D uncertain. Trimming removed 4 bases at V and 1 base at J, with 13 bases between. Per the germline V gene, CDR1 is MDHEN and CDR2 is SYDVKM. The CDR3 sequence is 15 residues long. CDR3 amino acids: CASSSPAGGNTEAFF. The CDR3, as DNA: TGTGCCAGCAGTTCACCAGCAGGTGGGAACACTGAAGCTTTCTTT. Combining the CDR3 with reference TRBV28 and TRBJ1-1 gives the whole variable domain DVKVTQSSRYLVKRTGEKVFLECVQDMDHENMFWYRQDPGLGLRLIYFSYDVKMKEKGDIPEGYSVSREKKERFSLILESASTNQTSMYLCASSSPAGGNTEAFFGQGTRLTVV.

The gene calls are TRBV24-1 and TRBJ2-3, with D unresolved. Germline V gene lookup returns CDR1 KGHDR and CDR2 SFDVKD. The CDR3 consists of 14 residues. V was clipped by 1 base and J by 4 bases, with 8 bases between them. In DNA, the CDR3 is TGTGCCACCAGTGATTTAGCCAGCTCAGATACGCAGTATTTT. This translates into CATSDLASSDTQYF.

This clone was seen a few times. J is TRBJ2-1 and V is TRBV7-2; D is unclear. The CDR3 consists of 16 residues. Germline CDR1 SGHTA, CDR2 FQGNSA. Trimming removed 5 bases from V and 6 bases from J, with 20 bases in between. The CDR3 DNA sequence: TGTGCCAGCAGCCGCCTGGGTGGGTATGCGCGCAATGAGCAGTTCTTC. The encoded protein is CASSRLGGYARNEQFF. The entire variable domain, with the rest obtained from reference TRBV7-2 and TRBJ2-1, is as follows: GAGVSQSPSNKVTEKGKDVELRCDPISGHTALYWYRQSLGQGLEFLIYFQGNSAPDKSGLPSDRFSAERTGGSVSTLTIQRTQQEDSAVYLCASSRLGGYARNEQFFGPGTRLTVL.

The chain carries TRBV9 and TRBJ2-2; 8 nucleotides line up with TRBD1. CDR1 SGDLS and CDR2 YYNGEE come from the germline V gene. The ends lost 2 bases at V and 5 bases at J; junction bases unmatched: 5. The CDR3 runs to 15 residues. The CDR3 loop is CASSVQGAKTGELFF. CDR3 nucleotide sequence: TGTGCCAGCAGCGTTCAGGGGGCTAAGACCGGGGAGCTGTTTTTT. Full variable domain (outside the CDR3, taken from reference TRBV9 and TRBJ2-2): DSGVTQTPKHLITATGQRVTLRCSPRSGDLSVYWYQQSLDQGLQFLIQYYNGEERAKGNILERFSAQQFPDLHSELNLSSLELGDSALYFCASSVQGAKTGELFFGEGSRLTVL.

Only one count was recorded for this clone. The chain combines TRBV9 with TRBJ1-5; TRBD1 might be the D (6 bases). In germline, CDR1 is SGDLS, CDR2 YYNGEE. This CDR3 contains 13 residues. Trimming left V 5 bases short and J 3 bases short, with 9 bases between. CDR3 sequence reads: CASSLGANQPQHF. The CDR3, as DNA: TGTGCCAGCAGTTTGGGGGCCAATCAGCCCCAGCATTTT.

The rearrangement uses TRBV5-8 and TRBJ1-2; D is unresolved. Germline CDR1 and CDR2: SGHTS and YDEGEE. Trimming left V 4 bases short and J 3 bases short, with 16 bases between. This CDR3 region has 15 residues. The CDR3 here is CASSRRVAGDYGYTF. The CDR3 DNA is TGTGCCAGCAGCCGCAGAGTGGCCGGGGACTATGGCTACACCTTC.

The chain is built from TRBV2 and TRBJ1-2; the D is unclear. CDR3 length: 12 amino acids. Germline V lookup: CDR1 SNHLY, CDR2 FYNNEI. Trimming shortened V by 2 bases and J by 3 bases, and 4 bases separated the two germline ends. The CDR3 nucleotides read TGTGCCAGCAGTGAACAGGACTATGGCTACACCTTC. Translating gives CASSEQDYGYTF.